The clone carrying this T cell receptor beta chain occurred a few times. This sample is part of a study of glioma-infiltrating T cells after dendritic cell vaccination. Trimming at V came to 4 bases and at J to 2 bases, leaving 2 bases not matched to a gene. CDR3 length: 15 amino acids. Germline V gives CDR1 LNHDA, CDR2 SQIVND (reference sequence). Clones were read by immunoSEQ multiplex PCR, and TCRdb kept only the in-frame ones, dropping some. Of 90,000 to 95,000 clones listed, 80% to 90% are singletons. The time point is: after dendritic cell vaccination, including at tumor progression/relapse. PBMC sampling occurred before vaccination, two weeks after the third dose, and at progression.

This TCR came from a human donor with glioblastoma. The material sequenced was blood, taken after dendritic cell vaccination. The chain recombines TRBV19 with TRBJ2-5, with 12 bases aligning to TRBD2. For the CDR3, the DNA is TGTGCCAGTAGTACGCTAGCGGGGGGGCAAGAGACCCAGTACTTC. Its translation is CASSTLAGGQETQYF.